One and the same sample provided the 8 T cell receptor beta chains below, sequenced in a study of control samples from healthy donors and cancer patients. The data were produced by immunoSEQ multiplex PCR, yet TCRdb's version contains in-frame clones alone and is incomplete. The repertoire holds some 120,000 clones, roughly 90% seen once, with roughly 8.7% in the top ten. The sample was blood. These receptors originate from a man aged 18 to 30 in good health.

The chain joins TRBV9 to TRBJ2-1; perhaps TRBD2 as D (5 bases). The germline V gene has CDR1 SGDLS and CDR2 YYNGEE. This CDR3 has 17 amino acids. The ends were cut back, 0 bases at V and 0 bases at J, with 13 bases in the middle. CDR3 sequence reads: CASSVVSSSSSYNEQFF. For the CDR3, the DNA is TGTGCCAGCAGCGTAGTGTCTAGCAGTAGCTCCTACAATGAGCAGTTCTTC.

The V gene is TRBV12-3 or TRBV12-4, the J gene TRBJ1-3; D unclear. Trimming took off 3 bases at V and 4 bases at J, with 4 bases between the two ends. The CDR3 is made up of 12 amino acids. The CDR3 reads CASSFLGNTIYF. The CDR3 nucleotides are TGTGCCAGCAGTTTCTTAGGAAACACCATATATTTT.

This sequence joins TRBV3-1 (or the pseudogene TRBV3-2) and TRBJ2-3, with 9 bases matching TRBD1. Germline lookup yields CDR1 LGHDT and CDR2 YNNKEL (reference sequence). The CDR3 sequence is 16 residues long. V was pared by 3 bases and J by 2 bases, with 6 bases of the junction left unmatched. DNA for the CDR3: TGTGCCAGCAGCCAGTCCGGGACAGGGCACACAGATACGCAGTATTTT. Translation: CASSQSGTGHTDTQYF.

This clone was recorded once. The CDR3 loop is CASSERTGTYEQYF. The CDR3, as DNA: TGTGCCAGCAGTGAGAGGACAGGGACCTACGAGCAGTACTTC. V is TRBV6-1 and J is TRBJ2-7; 8 bases line up with TRBD1. Per the germline V gene, CDR1 is MNHNS and CDR2 is SASEGT. This CDR3 contains 14 residues. The V segment lost 3 bases and the J segment 2 bases; nucleotides outside the gene matches: 3.

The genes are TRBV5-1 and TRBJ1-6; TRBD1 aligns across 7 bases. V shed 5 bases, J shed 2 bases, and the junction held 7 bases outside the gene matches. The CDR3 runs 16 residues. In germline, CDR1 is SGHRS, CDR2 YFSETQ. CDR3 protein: CASRRTGDPYNSPLHF. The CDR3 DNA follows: TGCGCCAGCAGACGGACAGGAGACCCCTATAATTCACCCCTCCACTTT. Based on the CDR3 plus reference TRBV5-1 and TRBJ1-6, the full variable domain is KAGVTQTPRYLIKTRGQQVTLSCSPISGHRSVSWYQQTPGQGLQFLFEYFSETQRNKGNFPGRFSGRQFSNSRSEMNVSTLELGDSALYLCASRRTGDPYNSPLHFGNGTRLTVT.

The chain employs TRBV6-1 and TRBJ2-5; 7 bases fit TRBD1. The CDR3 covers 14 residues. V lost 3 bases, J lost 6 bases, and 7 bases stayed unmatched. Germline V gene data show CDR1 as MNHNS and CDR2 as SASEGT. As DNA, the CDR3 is TGTGCCAGCAGTGACCGGGACAGCAAAAAGACCCAGTACTTC. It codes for CASSDRDSKKTQYF.

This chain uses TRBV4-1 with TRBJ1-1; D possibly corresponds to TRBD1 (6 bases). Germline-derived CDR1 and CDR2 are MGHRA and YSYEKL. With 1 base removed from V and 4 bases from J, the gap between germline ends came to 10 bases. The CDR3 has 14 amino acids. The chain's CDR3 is CASSQVSGATEAFF. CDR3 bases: TGCGCCAGCAGCCAAGTCTCGGGGGCCACTGAAGCTTTCTTT.

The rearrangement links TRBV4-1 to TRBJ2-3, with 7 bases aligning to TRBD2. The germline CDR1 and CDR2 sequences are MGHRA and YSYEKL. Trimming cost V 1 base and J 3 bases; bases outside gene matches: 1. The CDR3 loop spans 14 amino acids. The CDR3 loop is CASSQGRGTDTQYF. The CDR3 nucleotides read TGCGCCAGCAGCCAAGGGCGGGGGACAGATACGCAGTATTTT.